This TCR beta chain was found in a study of spatial heterogeneity in lung cancer. As for time point: sample taken at primary tumor resection. The germline V gene encodes CDR1 SGDLS and CDR2 YYNGEE. CDR3 length equals 16 residues. V gave up 4 bases and J gave up 0 bases, with 13 bases separating them. Each molecule of TCR cDNA was tagged with one unique molecular identifier. TCRdb reprocessed the 5' RACE reads via MiXCR and lists one record per CDR3 protein. The sample consists of 30,000 to 40,000 distinct CDR3 sequences, roughly 5.2% of them appearing once. This chain uses TRBV9 with TRBJ2-2; D gene ambiguous. The sequence was obtained from a female donor with early-stage non-small cell lung cancer. The specimen comprised PBMCs, sampled at surgery. CDR3 nucleotide sequence: TGTGCCAGCAGCCCTCCCTGGGGTCCGAACACCGGGGAGCTGTTTTTT. Translated: CASSPPWGPNTGELFF.